This entry lists 30 T cell receptor beta chains sequenced from one sample in a study of T-cell reconstitution after alpha-beta-depleted transplantation in children. This sample's TCRbeta library carried unique molecular identifier barcodes. Each CDR3 protein is one row after TCRdb ran MiXCR on the PCR reads. The sample shows about 540,000 distinct CDR3 sequences, approximately 20% of them seen only once. Sequencing used PBMCs from the stem cell graft donor, obtained from the stem cell graft. The receptor source for this set is a human donor who donated a stem cell graft to a child with acute lymphoblastic leukemia.

V gene TRBV7-9 combines with J gene TRBJ1-3; D may be TRBD1 (5 bases). CDR3 size: 14 residues. From germline, CDR1 is SEHNR and CDR2 FQNEAQ (reference sequence). Trimming removed 5 bases from V and 3 bases from J, with 11 bases in between. The CDR3 here is CASSPPGVGNTIYF. CDR3 DNA sequence: TGTGCCAGCAGCCCTCCGGGGGTTGGAAACACCATATATTTT.

The rearrangement joins TRBV5-1 to TRBJ2-6, with no clear D. The germline gives CDR1 SGHRS, CDR2 YFSETQ. The CDR3 consists of 15 residues. The germline V and J ends were trimmed by 0 bases and 7 bases, with 11 bases remaining between them. CDR3 DNA: TGCGCCAGCAGCTTGGTGCTCAGAGAAGCCAACGTCCTGACTTTC. It yields the protein CASSLVLREANVLTF.

In this sample, this clonotype turned up a few times. The gene calls are TRBV5-1 and TRBJ2-4; maybe TRBD2 (6 bases). V shed 1 base and J shed 8 bases, with 13 bases lying between them. There are 14 residues in the CDR3. Germline CDR1 and CDR2: SGHRS and YFSETQ. The CDR3 loop reads CASSLIGRDHIQYF. As DNA, the CDR3 is TGCGCCAGCAGCTTGATCGGGCGGGACCACATTCAGTACTTC.

This clonotype was recorded a few times. The chain is built from TRBV10-3 and TRBJ1-6; possibly TRBD1 for D (6 bases). The CDR3 has 18 residues. Germline V gene data show CDR1 as ENHRY and CDR2 as SYGVKD. V shed 5 bases and J shed 0 bases, with 17 bases lying between them. DNA for the CDR3: TGTGCCATCAGTTCTTTTTCGACGGACAGCTCCTATAATTCACCCCTCCACTTT. Protein product: CAISSFSTDSSYNSPLHF.

CDR3: CASQPAGGQETQYF. DNA for the CDR3: TGTGCCAGCCAGCCAGCGGGAGGGCAAGAGACCCAGTACTTC. V usage is TRBV6-1 and J usage is TRBJ2-5, with 10 positions matching TRBD2. Trimming removed 8 bases from V and 2 bases from J; junction bases left unmatched: 5. The CDR3 is made up of 14 amino acids. Germline CDR1 reads MNHNS; CDR2 reads SASEGT.

The chain combines TRBV4-2 with TRBJ2-5; 7 bases fit TRBD2. J was trimmed by 5 bases and V by 3 bases; bases with no gene match: 12. Germline V CDR1 and CDR2: LGHNA, YNFKEQ. The CDR3 extends over 16 amino acids. The CDR3 DNA is TGTGCCAGCAGCCAGGGGGGTAGACTAGCTTTCGAGACCCAGTACTTC. It is translated as CASSQGGRLAFETQYF.

This clonotype has a handful of counts. The chain recombines TRBV12-3 or TRBV12-4 with TRBJ2-1, with D uncertain. CDR3 length: 16 amino acids. With 0 bases removed from V and 6 bases from J, the gap between germline ends came to 15 bases. The CDR3 protein is CASSLARSKTGNEQFF. CDR3 DNA sequence: TGTGCCAGCAGTTTAGCGCGGAGCAAAACGGGCAATGAGCAGTTCTTC.

This clonotype was detected a few times. The V call is TRBV12-3 or TRBV12-4, the J call TRBJ1-2, with D uncertain. CDR3 length: 15 residues. Trimming removed 2 bases from V and 0 bases from J, with 10 bases in between. The CDR3 here is CASSLFPGSNYGYTF. CDR3 nucleotides: TGTGCCAGCAGTTTATTTCCCGGGTCTAACTATGGCTACACCTTC.

The genes are TRBV12-3 or TRBV12-4 and TRBJ2-3, with a weak D call TRBD1 (5 bases). The CDR3 runs 17 residues. Trimming pared 5 bases from V and 4 bases from J, leaving 22 bases between. This CDR3 reads CASSEPARQTVSDTQYF. CDR3 nucleotides: TGTGCCAGCAGTGAACCTGCTCGGCAGACAGTCTCAGATACGCAGTATTTT.

The rearrangement uses TRBV20-1 and TRBJ1-4, with 8 bases that match TRBD1. Germline CDR1 and CDR2: DFQATT and SNEGSKA (reference sequence). Trimming at V came to 5 bases and at J to 4 bases, leaving 6 bases not matched to a gene. The length of the CDR3 is 14 residues. The CDR3 is CSAQPGGLNEKLFF. CDR3 in DNA: TGCAGTGCTCAGCCAGGGGGCCTTAATGAAAAACTGTTTTTT.

The chain employs TRBV15 and TRBJ1-2; 8 bases match TRBD1. With V trimmed by 4 bases and J by 4 bases, 5 bases remained unmatched. Germline CDR1 and CDR2: LNHNV and YYDKDF (reference sequence). CDR3 size: 14 residues. The CDR3 DNA follows: TGTGCCACCAGCAACGACAGGGGTTCCTATGGCTACACCTTC. Residues: CATSNDRGSYGYTF.

Only a few counts were recorded for this clonotype. V gene TRBV20-1 combines with J gene TRBJ1-6, with 9 bases identical to TRBD1. The CDR3 has 15 amino acids. Germline lookup yields CDR1 DFQATT and CDR2 SNEGSKA (reference sequence). The V and J ends lost 0 bases and 7 bases, in that order; junction bases with no gene match: 4. The CDR3 sequence is CSARETGGGNSPLHF. The CDR3 nucleotides read TGCAGTGCTAGAGAGACAGGGGGAGGCAATTCACCCCTCCACTTT.

The chain uses TRBV11-2 and TRBJ1-2; D not certain. The CDR3 is 17 residues long. Trimming took 1 base from V and 2 from J, leaving 17 bases between them. Per the germline V gene, CDR1 is SGHAT and CDR2 is FQNNGV. Here the CDR3 reads CASSLVSPLPSNYGYTF. The CDR3 DNA sequence: TGTGCCAGCAGCTTAGTTTCCCCCCTACCATCCAACTATGGCTACACCTTC.

This clonotype was counted at least ten times. This chain uses TRBV12-3 or TRBV12-4 with TRBJ2-7; a weak D match, TRBD2 (6 bases). Trimming cost V 5 bases and J 9 bases, with 20 bases left between them. This CDR3 is built from 14 residues. The CDR3 loop is CASSPSAGLSGQYF. CDR3 nucleotide sequence: TGTGCCAGCAGTCCCTCTGCGGGACTCTCGGGGCAGTACTTC.

This clonotype came up once. The V call is TRBV30, the J call TRBJ2-3; unclear D gene. Germline assignment: CDR1 GTSNPN and CDR2 SVGIG (reference sequence). Between the trimmed V and J ends, which lost 0 bases and 9 bases, there was a span of 10 bases. The CDR3 covers 12 residues. CDR3 DNA sequence: TGTGCCTGGAGTGTAGGACCTGGAACGCAGTATTTT. It codes for CAWSVGPGTQYF.

In this sample, this clonotype turned up a few times. The CDR3 reads CASSYSNPEGAAFF. The CDR3 DNA reads TGTGCCAGCAGTTACTCGAATCCCGAGGGTGCAGCTTTCTTT. The rearrangement joins TRBV6-2 or TRBV6-3 to TRBJ1-1, with unresolved D. Germline assignment: CDR1 MNHEY and CDR2 SVGEGT. The CDR3 is 14 amino acids. V shed 0 bases and J shed 10 bases, with 15 bases lying between them.

This clonotype has only a few counts. This chain uses TRBV5-1 with TRBJ1-5; 8 positions agree with TRBD1. Trimming at V came to 0 bases and at J to 3 bases, leaving 2 bases not matched to a gene. CDR3 size: 15 residues. The germline CDR1 and CDR2 sequences are SGHRS and YFSETQ. The CDR3 region has the DNA TGCGCCAGCAGCTTGGCAGGGGGCGACAATCAGCCCCAGCATTTT. It translates to CASSLAGGDNQPQHF.

The chain couples TRBV12-3 or TRBV12-4 to TRBJ2-3; unclear D gene. Between the trimmed V and J ends, which lost 5 bases and 0 bases, there was a span of 9 bases. CDR3 length: 14 amino acids. CDR3 in amino acids: CASSTRTSTDTQYF. The CDR3 nucleotides are TGTGCCAGCAGTACCCGAACTAGCACAGATACGCAGTATTTT.

This clonotype was seen a few times. The chain couples TRBV29-1 to TRBJ2-6; maybe TRBD1 (6 bases). Trimming removed 4 bases from V and 10 bases from J, with 14 bases in between. Per the germline V gene, CDR1 is SQVTM and CDR2 is ANQGSEA. CDR3 length: 13 residues. The CDR3 protein is CSVVAGVSNVLTF. CDR3 nucleotide sequence: TGCAGCGTTGTGGCAGGGGTTTCAAACGTCCTGACTTTC.

The chain uses TRBV9 and TRBJ2-7; 8 bases are shared with TRBD2. V lost 1 base to trimming and J lost 3 bases; unmatched junction nucleotides: 3. CDR1 and CDR2 (germline): SGDLS, YYNGEE. CDR3 length: 14 amino acids. CDR3 residues: CASSVSGSHYEQYF. The CDR3 coding sequence is TGTGCCAGCAGCGTAAGCGGGAGCCACTACGAGCAGTACTTC.

The V call is TRBV10-3, the J call TRBJ1-2; unclear D gene. The CDR3 totals 14 residues. Deletions cut 3 bases from V and 0 bases from J, with 8 bases between. From germline, CDR1 is ENHRY and CDR2 SYGVKD. This CDR3 reads CAISDDGPNYGYTF. In DNA, the CDR3 is TGTGCCATCAGTGACGACGGTCCTAACTATGGCTACACCTTC.

The sample holds a few counts of this clonotype. The V gene is TRBV11-2, the J gene TRBJ1-1; D unresolved. V lost 1 base, J lost 7 bases, and 7 bases lay in between. The CDR3 contains 12 residues. Germline CDR1 and CDR2: SGHAT and FQNNGV. CDR3 sequence (DNA): TGTGCCAGCAGCTTAGTTGCAAATGAAGCTTTCTTT. Translation gives CASSLVANEAFF. Complete variable domain (other parts from reference TRBV11-2 and TRBJ1-1): EAGVAQSPRYKIIEKRQSVAFWCNPISGHATLYWYQQILGQGPKLLIQFQNNGVVDDSQLPKDRFSAERLKGVDSTLKIQPAKLEDSAVYLCASSLVANEAFFGQGTRLTVV.

This clonotype was found a few times. The V and J genes are TRBV4-1 and TRBJ2-7; D could derive from TRBD1 or TRBD2 (5 bases each). V dropped 5 bases and J dropped 5 bases, with 19 bases sitting between them. Germline V CDR1 and CDR2: MGHRA, YSYEKL. The CDR3 has 15 amino acids. This CDR3 reads CASSGQSGYGHEQYF. Written as DNA, the CDR3 is TGCGCCAGCAGCGGACAATCGGGGTACGGCCACGAGCAGTACTTC.

This sequence joins TRBV27 and TRBJ2-1; 11 positions match TRBD2. This CDR3 has 15 residues. Per the germline V gene, CDR1 is MNHEY and CDR2 is SMNVEV (reference sequence). V lost 3 bases and J lost 9; bases outside the gene matches: 7. DNA of the CDR3: TGTGCCAGCAGTTTCTTTAGCGGGAGGGCCCTTGAGCAGTTCTTC. Its translation: CASSFFSGRALEQFF.

This clonotype was picked up a small number of times. The chain combines TRBV12-3 or TRBV12-4 with TRBJ2-1; D gene uncertain. V lost 6 bases and J 4 bases, leaving 13 bases between the germline ends. The CDR3 runs 14 residues. The DNA of the CDR3 is TGTGCCAGCAGCCACGCCGGGCCTTACAATGAGCAGTTCTTC. It yields the protein CASSHAGPYNEQFF.

In this sample, this clonotype turned up a few times. The chain combines TRBV20-1 with TRBJ1-6; 9 positions agree with TRBD1. The CDR3 covers 19 residues. After removal of 4 bases from V and 0 bases from J, the junction contained 13 bases not matched to a gene. Looked up from germline, CDR1 is DFQATT and CDR2 is SNEGSKA (reference sequence). Here the CDR3 DNA reads TGCAGTGCTATCTTTCCGGGACAGGGACTGAGCTCCTATAATTCACCCCTCCACTTT. This translates into CSAIFPGQGLSSYNSPLHF.

This clonotype was observed a handful of times. The chain is built from TRBV12-3 or TRBV12-4 and TRBJ2-1; 10 positions match TRBD2. The CDR3 is 17 residues long. V lost 4 bases and J lost 6; bases outside the gene matches: 12. The CDR3 nucleotides read TGTGCCAGCAGTTCCCCTTGGGGAGCGGGAGGGGGCAATGAGCAGTTCTTC. It is translated as CASSSPWGAGGGNEQFF.

This clonotype was seen more than once but under ten times. V gene TRBV24-1 combines with J gene TRBJ1-2; weak D call: TRBD1 (5 bases). The germline V gene encodes CDR1 KGHDR and CDR2 SFDVKD. CDR3 length: 15 residues. The V end was cut by 4 bases, the J end by 8 bases, with 19 bases between. CDR3: CATSDPGRQSSGYTF. For the CDR3, the DNA is TGTGCCACCAGTGACCCAGGGAGACAGAGCAGCGGCTACACCTTC.

The chain is built from TRBV10-2 and TRBJ2-7; no definite D call. The CDR3 sequence is 15 residues long. The V gene lost 6 bases and the J gene lost 0 bases, with 15 bases spanning the gap. The germline V gene encodes CDR1 WSHSY and CDR2 SAAADI. CDR3 bases: TGCGCCAGCAGAGCCCTAATATGGGGCTCCTACGAGCAGTACTTC. It is translated as CASRALIWGSYEQYF.

The chain employs TRBV20-1 and TRBJ2-3; TRBD2 matches 13 bases. Trimming cost V 3 bases and J 6 bases; bases outside gene matches: 6. The CDR3 covers 15 residues. Per germline, CDR1 DFQATT and CDR2 SNEGSKA (reference sequence). CDR3 protein: CSASPGLAGEDTQYF. Here the CDR3 DNA reads TGCAGTGCTAGCCCCGGACTAGCGGGAGAGGATACGCAGTATTTT.